This T cell receptor beta chain was profiled in a study of blood T cell repertoires in COVID-19. V lost 2 bases, J lost 2 bases, and 13 bases lay in between. This CDR3 has 15 residues. Germline loops: CDR1 MGHRA, CDR2 YSYEKL. The table came from immunoSEQ multiplex PCR; TCRdb's copy has only in-frame clones and leaves some out. Among 50,000 to 75,000 clones, roughly 91% were seen once, and the ten largest hold 8.6%. J is TRBJ2-7 and V is TRBV4-1; D possibly corresponds to TRBD1 (5 bases). The clonotype was recovered from a human donor in a cohort sampled during active COVID-19. The source material was peripheral blood. CDR3 sequence reads: CASSQREGAAYEQYF. In DNA, the CDR3 is TGCGCCAGCAGCCAAAGAGAAGGGGCAGCCTACGAGCAGTACTTC.